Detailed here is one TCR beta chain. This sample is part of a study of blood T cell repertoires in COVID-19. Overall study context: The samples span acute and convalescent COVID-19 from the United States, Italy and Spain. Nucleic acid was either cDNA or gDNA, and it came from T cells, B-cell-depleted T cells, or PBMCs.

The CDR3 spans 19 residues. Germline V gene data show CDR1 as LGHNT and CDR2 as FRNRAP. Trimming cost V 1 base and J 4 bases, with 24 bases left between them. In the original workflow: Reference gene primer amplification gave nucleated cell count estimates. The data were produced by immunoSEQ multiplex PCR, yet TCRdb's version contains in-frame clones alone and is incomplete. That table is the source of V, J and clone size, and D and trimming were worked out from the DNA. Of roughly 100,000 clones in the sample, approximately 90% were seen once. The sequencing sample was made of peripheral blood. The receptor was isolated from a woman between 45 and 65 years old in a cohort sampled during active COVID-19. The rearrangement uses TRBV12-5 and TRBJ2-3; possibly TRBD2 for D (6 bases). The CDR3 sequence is CASGLATRDFIRAADTQYF. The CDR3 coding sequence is TGTGCTAGTGGTTTGGCCACCCGGGACTTCATCAGAGCAGCAGATACGCAGTATTTT.